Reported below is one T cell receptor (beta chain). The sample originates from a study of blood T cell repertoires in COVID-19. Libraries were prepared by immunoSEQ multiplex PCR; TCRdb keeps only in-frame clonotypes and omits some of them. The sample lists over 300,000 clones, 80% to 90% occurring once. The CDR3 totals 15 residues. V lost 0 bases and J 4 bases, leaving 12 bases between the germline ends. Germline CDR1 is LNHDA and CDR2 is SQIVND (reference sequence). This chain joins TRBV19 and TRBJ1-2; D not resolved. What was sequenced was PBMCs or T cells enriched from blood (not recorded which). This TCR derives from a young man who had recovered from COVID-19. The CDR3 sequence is CASSIDRRGGYGYTF. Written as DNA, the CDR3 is TGTGCCAGTAGTATAGATCGGCGGGGTGGCTATGGCTACACCTTC.